This TCR delta chain is from a study of Vδ1+ human thymocytes. Overall study results and limits: Donors shared many TRG clonotypes but few TRD clonotypes. Thymic TRG and TRD repertoires appeared highly polyclonal. Unlike peripheral blood Vdelta1+ controls, thymic delta-chain sequences included around 21% Vdelta2 and few Vdelta3.

Purity of the sorted Vdelta1+ thymocytes ranged from about 98% to 99.6%. V lost 4 bases and J lost 0; bases outside the gene matches: 9. The germline gives CDR1 TSWWSYY, CDR2 QGS. This CDR3 is built from 18 residues. Extracted RNA was reverse transcribed into cDNA. CDR3 amplicons came from multiplex PCR with pooled V-gene forward and constant-region reverse primers. TCRdb reanalyzed the multiplex PCR reads using CATT. The table lists about 75,000 delta-chain clones, approximately 37% of them singletons. This clone was recorded a few times. Antigen: not known. The receptor was derived from a boy younger than two who had congenital heart surgery. Sequencing was carried out using Vdelta1+ gamma-delta thymocytes from the thymus. Sample subset: FACS-sorted CD3+ TCRalphabeta- TCRVdelta1+ TCRVdelta2- thymocytes. The chain employs TRDV1 and TRDJ1; 12 bases agree with TRDD3. The DNA for the CDR3 is TGTGCTCTTGGGGTGCTGGGGGATACGCGCCTATACACCGATAAACTCATCTTT. Translating it yields CALGVLGDTRLYTDKLIF.